What follows are 22 T cell receptor beta chains derived from one specimen sequenced in a study of CD8 T cells in ankylosing spondylitis. General observations from the study: Characteristic of ankylosing spondylitis blood, it appeared, was a TCR beta motif comprising about eight highly homologous variants.

These receptors' targets are unknown. TCRdb redid the calling of the 5' RACE reads with MiXCR, one entry per CDR3 protein. The sample carries fewer than 450,000 distinct CDR3 sequences, under 20% recorded once. Sequencing was carried out using blood, either unsorted or a sorted T cell fraction (not recorded which). These receptors came from a male donor with ankylosing spondylitis.

The V call is TRBV20-1, the J call TRBJ2-3; TRBD1 is a possible D gene (6 bases). The V and J ends lost 7 bases and 5 bases respectively, with 19 bases between them. The CDR3 is made up of 14 amino acids. Germline CDR1 DFQATT, CDR2 SNEGSKA (reference sequence). The CDR3 sequence is CSVWWGRDIDTQYF. CDR3 sequence (DNA): TGCAGTGTTTGGTGGGGCAGGGACATAGATACGCAGTATTTT.

In regard to this clonotype: It may be a read error: a sequence one base away is much more abundant. The CDR3 does not close with the conserved phenylalanine or tryptophan, likely indicating a read error. The chain uses TRBV29-1 and TRBJ1-1, with a tentative D call TRBD1 (6 bases). CDR3 size: 14 residues. The germline CDR1 and CDR2 sequences are SQVTM and ANQGSEA. Trimming took off 2 bases at V and 1 base at J, with 11 bases between the two ends. Here the CDR3 DNA reads TGCAGCGTTGAAAAAGGACAGCCGAACACTGAAGCTTTCTGT. Protein product: CSVEKGQPNTEAFC.

This clonotype was counted only a few times. The chain carries TRBV5-1 and TRBJ1-1; a possible D gene is TRBD1 (6 bases). Germline assignment: CDR1 SGHRS and CDR2 YFSETQ. V was clipped by 4 bases and J by 3 bases, with 13 bases between them. CDR3 length equals 14 residues. CDR3 protein: CASSPRGSYTEAFF. The CDR3 DNA is TGCGCCAGCAGCCCCAGGGGCTCCTACACTGAAGCTTTCTTT.

This clonotype was observed a handful of times. The chain recombines TRBV7-2 with TRBJ1-5; TRBD1 agrees at 8 bases. Germline V gives CDR1 SGHTA, CDR2 FQGNSA. CDR3 length: 16 amino acids. V lost 0 bases, J lost 5 bases, and 6 bases stayed unmatched. CDR3 in amino acids: CASSLAWDRTDQPQHF. CDR3 DNA sequence: TGTGCCAGCAGCTTAGCGTGGGACAGGACTGATCAGCCCCAGCATTTT. The variable domain in full, with the rest retrieved from reference TRBV7-2 and TRBJ1-5, is GAGVSQSPSNKVTEKGKDVELRCDPISGHTALYWYRQSLGQGLEFLIYFQGNSAPDKSGLPSDRFSAERTGGSVSTLTIQRTQQEDSAVYLCASSLAWDRTDQPQHFGDGTRLSIL.

This clonotype showed up just a few times. The V call is TRBV6-1, the J call TRBJ1-2, with D possibly matching TRBD1 (6 bases). Germline V CDR1 and CDR2: MNHNS, SASEGT. The germline V and J ends were trimmed by 3 bases and 4 bases, with 12 bases remaining between them. The CDR3 sequence is 14 residues long. CDR3 sequence (DNA): TGTGCCAGCAGTGACGGGGGCATAGGCTATGGCTACACCTTC. It translates to CASSDGGIGYGYTF.

This clonotype has just a few counts. This chain joins TRBV7-2 and TRBJ1-2, with TRBD1 identical over 12 bases. CDR3 length: 15 amino acids. From germline, CDR1 is SGHTA and CDR2 FQGNSA. V dropped 5 bases and J dropped 7; count of bases not matched to a gene: 8. The CDR3 nucleotides read TGTGCCAGCAGCCCTGGGGGACAGGGGGCGCGTGGCTACACCTTC. This gives the protein CASSPGGQGARGYTF.

This clonotype was recorded a few times. The genes are TRBV7-9 and TRBJ2-3; 11 bases line up with TRBD1. This CDR3 has 15 residues. Trimming cost V 5 bases and J 4 bases; bases outside gene matches: 5. Germline CDR1 and CDR2: SEHNR and FQNEAQ (reference sequence). CDR3 in DNA: TGTGCCAGCAGCCCGGGACAGGGGGTCGCAGATACGCAGTATTTT. Translating gives CASSPGQGVADTQYF.

The chain carries TRBV29-1 and TRBJ2-5; TRBD1 matches 9 bases. CDR1 SQVTM and CDR2 ANQGSEA come from the germline V gene. Losses at the gene ends were 6 bases for V and 4 bases for J; bases not matched to a gene: 9. This CDR3 is 14 amino acids long. The CDR3 loop is CSVKPGQGGETQYF. The CDR3 DNA is TGCAGCGTGAAACCGGGACAGGGTGGAGAGACCCAGTACTTC.

This chain uses TRBV5-1 with TRBJ1-2; 9 positions match TRBD1. There are 16 residues in the CDR3. Germline assignment: CDR1 SGHRS and CDR2 YFSETQ. The junction had 5 bases not matched to a gene; V was cut back by 0 bases and J by 2 bases. The CDR3 region is CASSLEKGQGNYGYTF. The CDR3 DNA is TGCGCCAGCAGCTTGGAGAAGGGACAGGGAAACTATGGCTACACCTTC.

CDR3 coding DNA: TGCGCCAGCAGCTTGATGGGACAGTACCAAGAGACCCAGTACTTC. Its protein is CASSLMGQYQETQYF. The chain couples TRBV5-1 to TRBJ2-5; TRBD1 aligns across 7 bases. With V trimmed by 1 base and J by 0 bases, 3 bases remained unmatched. The length of the CDR3 is 15 residues. Germline CDR1 and CDR2: SGHRS and YFSETQ.

The chain has TRBV5-1 and TRBJ2-1, with 8 bases that match TRBD1. Germline assignment: CDR1 SGHRS and CDR2 YFSETQ. Trimming removed 4 bases from V and 6 bases from J; junction bases left unmatched: 9. CDR3 length: 15 amino acids. CDR3 nucleotide sequence: TGCGCCAGCAGCCAAACGGACAGGGATGGCAATGAGCAGTTCTTC. Translation gives CASSQTDRDGNEQFF.

The V and J genes are TRBV7-7 and TRBJ2-2, with 11 bases identical to TRBD2. The V gene end was trimmed by 1 base and the J gene end by 5 bases; junction bases not matched to a gene: 6. CDR1 SSHAT and CDR2 FNYEAQ come from the germline V gene (reference sequence). The CDR3 is 17 amino acids. The CDR3 DNA follows: TGTGCCAGCAGCTTAGTCTCCCTAGCGGGAGGTACCGGGGAGCTGTTTTTT. Its translation: CASSLVSLAGGTGELFF.

This clonotype was seen at least ten times. The CDR3 DNA follows: TGCGCCAGCAGCGGGGGACTAGCCAAAAACATTCAGTACTTC. Amino acids: CASSGGLAKNIQYF. The chain links TRBV5-1 to TRBJ2-4; D is perhaps TRBD2 (6 bases). Germline values: CDR1 SGHRS, CDR2 YFSETQ. The CDR3 sequence is 14 residues long. The V and J ends lost 4 bases and 0 bases respectively, with 8 bases between them.

About this clonotype: The junction does not match germline at one end; this may be a read error. The chain uses TRBV3-1 and TRBJ2-5; maybe TRBD1 (5 bases). Germline loops: CDR1 LGHDT, CDR2 YNNKEL (reference sequence). The CDR3 extends over 13 amino acids. The CDR3 DNA follows: TGTGCCACCACCAAGCAGGGTAGAGAGACACAGTACTTC. Amino acids: CATTKQGRETQYF.

The rearrangement uses TRBV6-5 and TRBJ1-1; 8 positions match TRBD1. Germline V lookup: CDR1 MNHEY, CDR2 SVGAGI. Trimming at V came to 4 bases and at J to 5 bases, leaving 9 bases not matched to a gene. The CDR3 loop spans 15 amino acids. CDR3 region: CASSSPDRDGTEAFF. The CDR3 DNA is TGTGCCAGCAGTTCCCCGGACAGGGACGGGACTGAAGCTTTCTTT.

This chain uses TRBV20-1 with TRBJ1-3; tentatively, D is TRBD1 (5 bases). This CDR3 has 15 residues. Germline CDR1 DFQATT, CDR2 SNEGSKA (reference sequence). V lost 6 bases, J lost 0 bases, and 15 bases lay in between. As DNA, the CDR3 is TGCAGTGCCTATGCCAGGGCAGCCTCTGGAAACACCATATATTTT. This translates into CSAYARAASGNTIYF.

Only a few counts were recorded for this clonotype. This chain uses TRBV9 with TRBJ2-2; no reliable D call. The germline V gene encodes CDR1 SGDLS and CDR2 YYNGEE. The CDR3 is made up of 12 amino acids. V lost 0 bases to trimming and J lost 7 bases, with 4 bases between them. CDR3 region: CASSVENGELFF. For the CDR3, the DNA is TGTGCCAGCAGCGTAGAAAACGGGGAGCTGTTTTTT.

The rearrangement links TRBV5-1 to TRBJ2-3; D call uncertain. This CDR3 region has 11 residues. CDR1 is SGHRS, CDR2 YFSETQ, per germline. V was clipped by 4 bases and J by 4 bases, with 4 bases between them. The CDR3 nucleotides are TGCGCCAGCAGCATATCAGATACGCAGTATTTT. As protein: CASSISDTQYF.

There are many counts of this clonotype. The CDR3 DNA is TGTGCCAGCAGTAGGCAGCCTAATGAAAAACTGTTTTTT. This encodes CASSRQPNEKLFF. The chain employs TRBV12-3 or TRBV12-4 and TRBJ1-4; D is undetermined. Trimming left V 5 bases short and J 3 bases short, with 7 bases between. The CDR3 is made up of 13 amino acids.

The chain is built from TRBV10-3 and TRBJ1-2; 8 bases match TRBD1. The CDR3 is made up of 15 amino acids. The germline gives CDR1 ENHRY, CDR2 SYGVKD. The V and J ends lost 5 bases and 4 bases, in that order; junction bases with no gene match: 9. The CDR3 reads CAISQGQGRGYGYTF. CDR3 in DNA: TGTGCCATCAGTCAAGGACAGGGACGGGGCTATGGCTACACCTTC.

The rearrangement links TRBV4-3 to TRBJ2-1; D might be TRBD2 (6 bases). From germline, CDR1 is LGHNA and CDR2 YSLEER. Deletions cut 1 base from V and 5 bases from J, with 12 bases between. The CDR3 length is 15 residues. The DNA for the CDR3 is TGCGCCAGCAGCCAAGGACAGTCGGGGGACAATGAGCAGTTCTTC. This gives the protein CASSQGQSGDNEQFF.

J is TRBJ2-7 and V is TRBV5-1; D remains unclear. The CDR3 length is 14 residues. V lost 2 bases and J 4 bases, leaving 13 bases between the germline ends. The V gene's germline CDR1 is SGHRS and CDR2 YFSETQ. The CDR3 nucleotides read TGCGCCAGCAGCTTAATCCAGGCGCCGTACGAGCAGTACTTC. Its translation is CASSLIQAPYEQYF.